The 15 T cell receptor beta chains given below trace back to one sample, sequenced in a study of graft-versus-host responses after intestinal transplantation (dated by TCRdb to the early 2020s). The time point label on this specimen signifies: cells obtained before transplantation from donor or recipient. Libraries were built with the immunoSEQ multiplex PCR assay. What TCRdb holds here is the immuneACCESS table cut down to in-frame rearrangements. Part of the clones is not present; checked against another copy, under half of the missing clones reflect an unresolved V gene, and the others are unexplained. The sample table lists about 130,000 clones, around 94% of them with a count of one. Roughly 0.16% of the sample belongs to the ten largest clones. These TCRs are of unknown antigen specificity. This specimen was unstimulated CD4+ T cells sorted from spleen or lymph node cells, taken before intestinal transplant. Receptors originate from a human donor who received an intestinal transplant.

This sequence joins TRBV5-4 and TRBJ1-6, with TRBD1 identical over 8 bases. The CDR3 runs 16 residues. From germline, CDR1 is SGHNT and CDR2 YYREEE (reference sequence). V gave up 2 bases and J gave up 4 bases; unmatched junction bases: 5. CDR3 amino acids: CASSLGTGAYNSPLHF. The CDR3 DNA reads TGTGCCAGCAGCTTAGGGACAGGAGCATATAATTCACCCCTCCACTTT.

CDR3 nucleotides: TGCAGTGCCCCTCTGGGACGCTCGCAGTATTTT. It yields the protein CSAPLGRSQYF. This chain links TRBV20-1 with TRBJ2-3; D could derive from TRBD1 or TRBD2 (5 bases each). V was clipped by 6 bases and J by 10 bases, with 14 bases between them. The CDR3 runs 11 residues. Germline V gene data show CDR1 as DFQATT and CDR2 as SNEGSKA (reference sequence).

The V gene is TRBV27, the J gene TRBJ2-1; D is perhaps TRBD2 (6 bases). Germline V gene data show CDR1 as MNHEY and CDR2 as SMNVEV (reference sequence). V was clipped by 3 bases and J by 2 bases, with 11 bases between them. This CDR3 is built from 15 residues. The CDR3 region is CASSFGLPAYNEQFF. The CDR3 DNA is TGTGCCAGCAGTTTTGGACTACCGGCCTACAATGAGCAGTTCTTC.

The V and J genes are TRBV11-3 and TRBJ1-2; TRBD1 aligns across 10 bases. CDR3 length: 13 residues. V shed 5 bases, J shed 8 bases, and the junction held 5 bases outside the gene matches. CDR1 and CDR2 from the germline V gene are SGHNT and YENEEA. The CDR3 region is CASSGRDRGGYTF. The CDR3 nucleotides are TGTGCCAGCAGCGGCCGGGACAGGGGAGGCTACACCTTC. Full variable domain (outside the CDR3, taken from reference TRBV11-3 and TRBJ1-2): EAGVVQSPRYKIIEKKQPVAFWCNPISGHNTLYWYLQNLGQGPELLIRYENEEAVDDSQLPKDRFSAERLKGVDSTLKIQPAELGDSAVYLCASSGRDRGGYTFGSGTRLTVV.

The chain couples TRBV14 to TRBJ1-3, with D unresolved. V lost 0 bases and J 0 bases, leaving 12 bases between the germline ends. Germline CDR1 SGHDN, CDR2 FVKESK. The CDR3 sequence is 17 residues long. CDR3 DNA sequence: TGTGCCAGCAGCCAAGATTACACGCCGAGCTCTGGAAACACCATATATTTT. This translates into CASSQDYTPSSGNTIYF.

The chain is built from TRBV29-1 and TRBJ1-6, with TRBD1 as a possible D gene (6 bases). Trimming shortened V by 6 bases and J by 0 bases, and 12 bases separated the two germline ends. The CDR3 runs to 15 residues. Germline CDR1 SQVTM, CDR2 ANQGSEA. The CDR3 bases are TGCAGCGTAAGGGACACTAGCTCCTATAATTCACCCCTCCACTTT. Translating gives CSVRDTSSYNSPLHF.

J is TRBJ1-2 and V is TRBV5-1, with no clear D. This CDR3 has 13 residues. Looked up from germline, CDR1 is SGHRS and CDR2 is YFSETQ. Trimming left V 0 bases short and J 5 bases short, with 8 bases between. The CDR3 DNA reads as TGCGCCAGCAGCTTGGATGGCTCATATGGCTACACCTTC. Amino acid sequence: CASSLDGSYGYTF.

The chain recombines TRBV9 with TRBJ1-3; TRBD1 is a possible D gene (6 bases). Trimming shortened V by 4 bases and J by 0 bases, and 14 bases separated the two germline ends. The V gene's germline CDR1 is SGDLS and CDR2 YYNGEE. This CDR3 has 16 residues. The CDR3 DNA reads TGTGCCAGCAGCTCCCTGGGACACAACTCTGGAAACACCATATATTTT. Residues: CASSSLGHNSGNTIYF.

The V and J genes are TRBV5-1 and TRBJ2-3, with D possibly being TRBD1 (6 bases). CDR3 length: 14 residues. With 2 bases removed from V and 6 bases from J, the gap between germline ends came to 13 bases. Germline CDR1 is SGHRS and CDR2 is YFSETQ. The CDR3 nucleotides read TGCGCCAGCAGCTTCGAAGGGGGTGGGGATACGCAGTATTTT. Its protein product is CASSFEGGGDTQYF.

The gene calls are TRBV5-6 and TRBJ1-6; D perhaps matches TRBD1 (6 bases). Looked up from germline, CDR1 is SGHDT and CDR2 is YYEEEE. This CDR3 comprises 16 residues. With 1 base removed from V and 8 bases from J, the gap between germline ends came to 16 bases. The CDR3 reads CASSLSARGLDSPLHF. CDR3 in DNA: TGTGCCAGCAGCTTGAGTGCCAGGGGTCTAGATTCACCCCTCCACTTT.

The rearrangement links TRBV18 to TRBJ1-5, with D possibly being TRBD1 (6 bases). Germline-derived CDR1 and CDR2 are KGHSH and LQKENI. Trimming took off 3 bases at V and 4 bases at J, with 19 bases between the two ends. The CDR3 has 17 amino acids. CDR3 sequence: CASSPSPGQGLNQPQHF. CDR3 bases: TGTGCCAGCTCACCGTCGCCGGGGCAGGGGCTAAATCAGCCCCAGCATTTT.

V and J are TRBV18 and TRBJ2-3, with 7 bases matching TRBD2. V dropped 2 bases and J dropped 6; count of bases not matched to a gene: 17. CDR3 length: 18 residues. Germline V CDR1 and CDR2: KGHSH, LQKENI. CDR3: CASSPRVWATSEVDTQYF. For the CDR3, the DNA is TGTGCCAGCTCACCAAGGGTATGGGCAACTAGCGAGGTGGATACGCAGTATTTT.

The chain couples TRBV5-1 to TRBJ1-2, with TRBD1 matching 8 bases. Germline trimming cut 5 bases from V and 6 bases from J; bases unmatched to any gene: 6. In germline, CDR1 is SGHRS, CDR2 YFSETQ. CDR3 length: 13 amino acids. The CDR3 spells CASSQDRGHGYTF. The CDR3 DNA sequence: TGCGCCAGCAGTCAAGACAGGGGACATGGCTACACCTTC.

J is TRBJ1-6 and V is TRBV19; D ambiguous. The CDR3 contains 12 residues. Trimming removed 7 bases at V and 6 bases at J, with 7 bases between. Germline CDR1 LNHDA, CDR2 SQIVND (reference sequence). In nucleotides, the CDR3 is TGTGCCAGTATGGACGGTAATTCACCCCTCCACTTT. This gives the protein CASMDGNSPLHF.

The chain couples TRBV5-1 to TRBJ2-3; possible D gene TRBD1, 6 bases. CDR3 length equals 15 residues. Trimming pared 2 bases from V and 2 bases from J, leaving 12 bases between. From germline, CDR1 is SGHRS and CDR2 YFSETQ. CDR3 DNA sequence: TGCGCCAGCAGCTTATCAGGGGACCACACAGATACGCAGTATTTT. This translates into CASSLSGDHTDTQYF.